The rows below give T cell receptor beta chains drawn from one sample of a study of CD8 T cells in Susac syndrome. A single record per CDR3 protein comes from TCRdb applying MiXCR to the immunoSEQ multiplex PCR reads. The sample includes 200,000 or so distinct CDR3 sequences, about 95% of them seen just once. Sequencing used CD4+ T cells from PBMCs. These receptors all stem from a human donor with multiple sclerosis. CDR3s include the opening cysteine and the closing phenylalanine or tryptophan.

>TRBV9
CASSAAYNEQFF
>TRBV5-1
CASSLMGETEAFF
>TRBV3-1
CASSQTEAFLGANVLTF
>TRBV20-1
CSASPEINEQFF
>TRBV5-6
CASSPRPLAKNIQYF
>TRBV3-1
CASSQLTATEAFF
>TRBV28
CASKVSGVQNYGYTF
>TRBV12-3/TRBV12-4
CASGSFNEQFF
>TRBV20-1
CSARDSGRRTYNEQFF
>TRBV9
CASSVEAGVLPGTQYF
>TRBV3-1
CASSRSRTEAFF
>TRBV30
CAWGQGSTMAFF
>TRBV11-2
CASRMAGRWANEQFF
>TRBV27
CASSFARGPANYGYTF